The 4 T cell receptor beta chains in this list originate from one sample, sequenced in a study of blood T cells in healthy people across ages. A second roughly 6 to 11 cycle PCR used barcoded and J-beta primers. Each CDR3 protein is one row after TCRdb ran MiXCR on the 5' RACE reads. Of 800,000 to 1,000,000 distinct CDR3 sequences listed, around 48% are singletons. Sequencing was done on a sample of blood. Receptors originate from a man aged 25 to 45 in good health.

The chain joins TRBV7-2 to TRBJ2-1; D might be TRBD2 (5 bases). The V end was cut by 6 bases, the J end by 4 bases, with 19 bases between. Germline V gene data show CDR1 as SGHTA and CDR2 as FQGNSA. The CDR3 loop spans 16 amino acids. The CDR3 is CASRTPSRGPYNEQFF. CDR3 DNA sequence: TGTGCCAGCAGAACTCCCAGCCGCGGGCCGTACAATGAGCAGTTCTTC. Filled out from reference TRBV7-2 and TRBJ2-1, the complete variable domain reads GAGVSQSPSNKVTEKGKDVELRCDPISGHTALYWYRQSLGQGLEFLIYFQGNSAPDKSGLPSDRFSAERTGGSVSTLTIQRTQQEDSAVYLCASRTPSRGPYNEQFFGPGTRLTVL.

Only a few counts were recorded for this clonotype. This chain uses TRBV7-2 with TRBJ1-4, with 10 bases lining up with TRBD1. The CDR3 spans 14 residues. The V gene's germline CDR1 is SGHTA and CDR2 FQGNSA. V lost 4 bases, J lost 11 bases, and 7 bases stayed unmatched. The CDR3 loop is CASSSTGGASKLFF. CDR3 DNA sequence: TGTGCCAGCAGCTCGACAGGGGGCGCATCGAAACTGTTTTTT. Using reference TRBV7-2 and TRBJ1-4 for the parts outside the CDR3, the full variable domain is GAGVSQSPSNKVTEKGKDVELRCDPISGHTALYWYRQSLGQGLEFLIYFQGNSAPDKSGLPSDRFSAERTGGSVSTLTIQRTQQEDSAVYLCASSSTGGASKLFFGSGTQLSVL.

This clonotype has just a few counts. The chain links TRBV7-3 to TRBJ2-3; 10 positions agree with TRBD2. CDR3 length: 15 amino acids. Germline CDR1 reads SGHTA; CDR2 reads FQGTGA. Trimming removed 5 bases from V and 4 bases from J; junction bases left unmatched: 6. CDR3 sequence: CASSPNGLAADTQYF. CDR3 DNA: TGTGCCAGCAGCCCCAACGGACTAGCGGCAGATACGCAGTATTTT.

The V and J genes are TRBV11-2 and TRBJ1-2; 9 bases are a match to TRBD1. The V gene's germline CDR1 is SGHAT and CDR2 FQNNGV. V trimming: 5 bases; J trimming: 0 bases; junction bases outside the gene matches: 10. The CDR3 contains 17 residues. In nucleotides, the CDR3 is TGTGCCAGCAGCACGATCCGGGACAGGGCAGCTAACTATGGCTACACCTTC. Translation: CASSTIRDRAANYGYTF.